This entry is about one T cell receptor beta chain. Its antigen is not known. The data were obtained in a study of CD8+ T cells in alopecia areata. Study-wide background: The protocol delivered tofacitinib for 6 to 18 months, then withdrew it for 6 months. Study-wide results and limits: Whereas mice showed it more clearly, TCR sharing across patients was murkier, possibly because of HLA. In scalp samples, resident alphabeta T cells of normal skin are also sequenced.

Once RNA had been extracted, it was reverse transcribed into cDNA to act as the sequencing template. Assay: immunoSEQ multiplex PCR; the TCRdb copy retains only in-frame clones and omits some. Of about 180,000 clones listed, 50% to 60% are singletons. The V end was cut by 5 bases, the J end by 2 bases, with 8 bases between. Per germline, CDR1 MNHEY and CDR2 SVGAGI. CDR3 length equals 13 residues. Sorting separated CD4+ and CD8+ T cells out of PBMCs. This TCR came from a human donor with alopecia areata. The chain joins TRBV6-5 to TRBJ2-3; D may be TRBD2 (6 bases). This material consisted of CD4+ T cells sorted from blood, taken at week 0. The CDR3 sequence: CASSRDFTDTQYF. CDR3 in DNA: TGTGCCAGCAGTCGGGACTTCACAGATACGCAGTATTTT.